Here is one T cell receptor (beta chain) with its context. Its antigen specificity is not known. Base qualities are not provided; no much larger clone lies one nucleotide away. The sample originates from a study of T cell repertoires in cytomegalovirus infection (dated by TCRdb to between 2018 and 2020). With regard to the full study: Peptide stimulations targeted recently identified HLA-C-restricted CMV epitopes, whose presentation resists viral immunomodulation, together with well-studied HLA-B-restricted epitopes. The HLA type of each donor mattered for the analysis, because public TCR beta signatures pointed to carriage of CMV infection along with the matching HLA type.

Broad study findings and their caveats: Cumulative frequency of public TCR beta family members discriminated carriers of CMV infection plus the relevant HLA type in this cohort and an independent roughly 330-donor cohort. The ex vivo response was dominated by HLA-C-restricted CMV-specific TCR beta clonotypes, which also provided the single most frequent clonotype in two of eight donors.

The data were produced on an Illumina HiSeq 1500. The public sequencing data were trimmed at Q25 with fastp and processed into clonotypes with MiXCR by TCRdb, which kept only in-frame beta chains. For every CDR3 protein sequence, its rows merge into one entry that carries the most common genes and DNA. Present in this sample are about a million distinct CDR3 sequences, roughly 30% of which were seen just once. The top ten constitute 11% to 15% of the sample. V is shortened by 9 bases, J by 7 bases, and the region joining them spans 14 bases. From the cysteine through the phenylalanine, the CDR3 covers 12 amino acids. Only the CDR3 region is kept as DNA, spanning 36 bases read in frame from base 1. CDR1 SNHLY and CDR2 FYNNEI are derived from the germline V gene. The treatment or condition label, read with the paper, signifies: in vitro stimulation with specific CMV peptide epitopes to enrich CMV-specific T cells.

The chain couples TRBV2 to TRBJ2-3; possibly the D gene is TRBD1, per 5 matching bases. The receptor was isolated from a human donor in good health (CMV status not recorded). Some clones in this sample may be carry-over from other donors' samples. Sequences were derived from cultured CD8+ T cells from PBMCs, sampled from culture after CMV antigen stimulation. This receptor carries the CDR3 CASKGAMNTQYF. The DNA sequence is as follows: TGTGCCAGTAAAGGGGCTATGAATACGCAGTATTTT. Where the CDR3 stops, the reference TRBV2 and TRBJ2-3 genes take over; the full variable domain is EPEVTQTPSHQVTQMGQEVILRCVPISNHLYFYWYRQILGQKVEFLVSFYNNEISEKSEIFDDQFSVERPDGSNFTLKIRSTKLEDSAMYFCASKGAMNTQYFGPGTRLTVL.